The clone carrying this T cell receptor beta chain was counted ten times or more. No antigen is known for it. Germline V CDR1 and CDR2: SEHNR, FQNEAQ (reference sequence). The CDR3 loop spans 16 amino acids. V lost 5 bases to trimming and J lost 3 bases, with 18 bases between them. Overall study results and limits: Tumor Tregs overlapped most with tumor, then blood, naive CD4+ cells.

TCRdb redid the calling of the 5' RACE reads with MiXCR, one entry per CDR3 protein. The repertoire consists of approximately 60,000 distinct CDR3 sequences, with around 21% occurring once and the leading ten covering 3.2%. Cells sorted as Tregs were CD4+, CD25+ and CD127-/low. The rearrangement links TRBV7-9 to TRBJ2-3, with a weak D call TRBD2 (6 bases). This clonotype was sampled from a female donor with breast cancer. The sample taken for sequencing was tumor-infiltrating Tregs sorted from the breast tumor. The CDR3 reads CASSKGAGLQTDTQYF. In DNA, the CDR3 is TGTGCCAGCAGCAAAGGGGCGGGATTACAGACAGATACGCAGTATTTT.